This is a list of T cell receptor beta chains from one sample in a study of T cell repertoires in cytomegalovirus infection. TCRdb independently ran MiXCR on the reads; one entry per CDR3 protein. The sample shows fewer than 150,000 distinct CDR3 sequences, 30% of them seen only once. Antigens for these TCRs are unknown. This specimen was CD8+ T cells from cultured PBMCs, taken from culture after CMV antigen stimulation. Source of these receptors: a human donor in good health (CMV status not recorded). Some clones in this sample may be carry-over from other donors' samples. Each CDR3 is given with its conserved first and last residue. D genes are given only for firm matches. Where a row states a size, it is once, few, many or the class of an expanded clone; other rows omit it.

v_call,d_call,j_call,clone_size,cdr3_aa,cdr3_nt
TRBV4-1,TRBD2,TRBJ2-1,few,CASSHGTSGGRSYNEQFF,TGCGCCAGCAGCCATGGGACTAGCGGGGGCCGCTCCTACAATGAGCAGTTCTTC
TRBV27,NA,TRBJ2-1,NA,CASSLYSGVEQFF,TGTGCCAGCAGTTTATATTCGGGGGTCGAGCAGTTCTTC
TRBV7-6,NA,TRBJ1-1,many,CASSPRLRLLNTEAFF,TGTGCCAGCAGCCCTCGACTGAGACTATTGAACACTGAAGCTTTCTTT
TRBV12-3/TRBV12-4,TRBD1,TRBJ1-2,NA,CASSFSFTGQGFGYTF,TGTGCCAGCAGTTTTTCGTTTACGGGACAGGGATTTGGCTACACCTTC
TRBV6-6,NA,TRBJ1-1,NA,CASSYGGIGNTEAFF,TGTGCCAGCAGTTACGGGGGAATCGGAAACACTGAAGCTTTCTTT
TRBV15,NA,TRBJ1-1,few,CATSRGGRGGTEAFF,TGTGCCACCAGCAGGGGGGGGAGAGGCGGCACTGAAGCTTTCTTT
TRBV12-3/TRBV12-4,NA,TRBJ2-2,NA,CASSFGGRTIGELFF,TGTGCCAGCAGTTTCGGGGGGCGGACCATCGGGGAGCTGTTTTTT
TRBV7-9,TRBD1,TRBJ1-1,few,CASSFGTVTEAFF,TGTGCCAGCAGCTTCGGGACAGTAACTGAAGCTTTCTTT
TRBV2,NA,TRBJ2-5,NA,CASSQMGLETQYF,TGTGCCAGCAGTCAGATGGGGCTTGAGACCCAGTACTTC
TRBV7-3,NA,TRBJ2-2,few,CASSLTPQGGTGELFF,TGTGCCAGCAGCTTAACCCCCCAGGGAGGAACCGGGGAGCTGTTTTTT
TRBV4-2,TRBD1,TRBJ1-2,few,CASSPTQGGNYGYTF,TGTGCCAGCAGCCCCACACAGGGGGGAAACTATGGCTACACCTTC
TRBV6-1,NA,TRBJ1-1,NA,CASVGITTEAFF,TGTGCCAGCGTGGGGATAACCACTGAAGCTTTCTTT
TRBV27,NA,TRBJ1-1,NA,CASSLSVGGSTEAFF,TGTGCCAGCAGTTTATCAGTGGGCGGGTCCACTGAAGCTTTCTTT
TRBV11-2,NA,TRBJ2-2,NA,CASSQRRGNTGELVF,TGTGCCAGCAGCCAGCGACGGGGAAACACCGGGGAGCTGGTTTTT
TRBV5-1,NA,TRBJ2-1,NA,CASSSSIAEQFF,TGCGCCAGCAGCTCCTCAATCGCTGAGCAGTTCTTC
TRBV6-4,NA,TRBJ2-3,NA,CASSDSSSVGTQYF,TGTGCCAGCAGTGACTCGTCTTCGGTGGGTACGCAGTATTTT
TRBV7-8,NA,TRBJ2-7,NA,CASSTRVGQEQYF,TGTGCCAGCAGCACTAGGGTGGGGCAAGAGCAGTACTTC
TRBV29-1,NA,TRBJ1-2,NA,CSVGEATRGYTF,TGCAGCGTTGGGGAGGCGACCCGAGGCTACACCTTC
TRBV4-1,NA,TRBJ1-1,NA,CASSQGFGNTEAFF,TGCGCCAGCAGCCAAGGTTTCGGTAACACTGAAGCTTTCTTT
TRBV7-2,TRBD2,TRBJ2-7,many,CASSLVASGTLQEQYF,TGTGCCAGCAGCTTAGTGGCTAGCGGGACCCTCCAGGAGCAGTACTTC
TRBV5-4,NA,TRBJ2-5,few,CASSWGEQGEETQYF,TGTGCCAGCAGCTGGGGCGAACAGGGAGAAGAGACCCAGTACTTC
TRBV7-8,NA,TRBJ2-3,once,CASSQGGRSTDKQYF,TGTGCCAGCAGCCAGGGGGGCAGGAGCACAGATAAGCAGTATTTT
TRBV11-2,NA,TRBJ2-3,NA,CASSPFGADTQYF,TGTGCCAGCAGCCCTTTTGGGGCAGATACGCAGTATTTT
TRBV6-1,TRBD1,TRBJ1-2,many,CASSRRDRALPDYGYTF,TGTGCCAGCAGTCGCAGGGACAGGGCTCTCCCAGACTATGGCTACACCTTC
TRBV7-2,NA,TRBJ2-7,NA,CASSQLRRKTYEQYF,TGTGCCAGCAGCCAACTACGGAGAAAAACCTACGAGCAGTACTTC
TRBV27,TRBD2,TRBJ2-3,NA,CASSLLPTSGNWYF,TGTGCCAGCAGTTTATTACCCACTAGCGGAAATTGGTATTTT
TRBV6-1,NA,TRBJ2-2,few,CASSGYTGTKNTGELFF,TGTGCCAGCAGTGGATACACCGGGACAAAGAACACCGGGGAGCTGTTTTTT
TRBV7-6,NA,TRBJ1-3,NA,CASSLAEVWNTIYF,TGTGCCAGCAGCTTAGCGGAGGTGTGGAACACCATATATTTT
TRBV20-1,TRBD1,TRBJ1-5,NA,CSARDRDDQPQHF,TGCAGTGCGAGGGACAGGGATGATCAGCCCCAGCATTTT
TRBV7-2,NA,TRBJ2-3,few,CASSLGGRGRSTDTQYF,TGTGCCAGCAGCTTAGGGGGGCGCGGGAGATCCACAGATACGCAGTATTTT
TRBV6-4,NA,TRBJ2-1,few,CASSAAPGSYNEQFF,TGTGCCAGCAGTGCGGCCCCGGGCTCCTACAATGAGCAGTTCTTC
TRBV5-4,NA,TRBJ2-3,few,CASSPRWTGTDTQYF,TGTGCCAGCAGTCCGAGATGGACAGGCACAGATACGCAGTATTTT
TRBV6-2/TRBV6-3,NA,TRBJ1-1,NA,CASSLGIAVNTEAFF,TGTGCCAGCAGTTTGGGTATCGCGGTGAACACTGAAGCTTTCTTT
TRBV19,NA,TRBJ2-1,NA,CASSSRWGQYNEQFF,TGTGCCAGTAGTAGCCGGTGGGGGCAATACAATGAGCAGTTCTTC
TRBV11-2,NA,TRBJ2-7,few,CASSLFAGRTYEQYF,TGTGCCAGCAGCTTGTTTGCGGGGCGAACCTACGAGCAGTACTTC
TRBV4-1,NA,TRBJ2-5,few,CASSQGVRETQYF,TGCGCCAGCAGCCAAGGGGTCAGAGAGACCCAGTACTTC
TRBV12-5,TRBD1,TRBJ1-1,NA,CASGLWGRGGTEAFF,TGTGCTAGTGGTTTGTGGGGCAGGGGGGGCACTGAAGCTTTCTTT
TRBV7-9,NA,TRBJ1-3,many,CASSSTGSNNENTIYF,TGTGCCAGCAGCTCCACCGGGTCCAATAATGAAAACACCATATATTTT
TRBV7-2,TRBD1,TRBJ1-1,few,CASSGGQGGVMNTEAFF,TGTGCCAGCAGCGGGGGACAGGGTGGTGTAATGAACACTGAAGCTTTCTTT
TRBV6-5,TRBD1,TRBJ1-2,NA,CASSYSLPGQGLPNYGYTF,TGTGCCAGCAGTTACTCTCTACCGGGACAGGGGTTACCCAACTATGGCTACACCTTC
TRBV7-8,TRBD1,TRBJ2-5,few,CASKGGRGRETQYF,TGTGCCAGCAAGGGGGGCAGGGGGCGAGAGACCCAGTACTTC
TRBV7-2,NA,TRBJ2-1,few,CASSFRPSAEEQFF,TGTGCCAGCAGCTTTCGCCCCTCCGCGGAGGAGCAGTTCTTC
TRBV7-8,NA,TRBJ2-1,NA,CASTERGSGVLEQFF,TGTGCCAGCACCGAACGGGGATCAGGCGTTCTTGAGCAGTTCTTC
TRBV7-9,NA,TRBJ2-7,few,CASSARVGFGYYEQYF,TGTGCCAGCAGCGCGCGGGTTGGGTTTGGTTACTACGAGCAGTACTTC